The 19 T cell receptor beta chains below come from one sample, sequenced in a study of glioma-infiltrating T cells. TCR alpha and beta CDR3 regions were amplified from RNA using iRepertoire nested multiplex PCR. TCRdb itself ran the multiplex PCR reads through MiXCR, one entry per CDR3 protein. The data show more than 350,000 distinct CDR3 sequences, 41% seen once. Sequenced sample: glioma tissue, nonneoplastic brain tissue, or PBMCs (not recorded which). These receptors were collected from a human donor with low-grade glioma or glioblastoma, undergoing nonglioma brain surgery, or in good health (not recorded which).

A remark on this clonotype: This may be a read error, as it is one base from a much larger clone. The chain is built from TRBV28 and TRBJ2-5; D not certain. The CDR3 spans 14 residues. CDR1 and CDR2 from the germline V gene are MDHEN and SYDVKM. The V end lost 3 bases, the J end lost 2 bases, and 10 bases lay between the germline ends. The CDR3 DNA reads TGTGCCAGCAGTTTTATGGGGATACAAGAGACCCAGTACTTC. This codes for CASSFMGIQETQYF.

This clonotype was picked up many times. At one of its ends the junction is not consistent with the germline gene, which may arise from a read error. The rearrangement links TRBV14 to TRBJ2-1; the D gene is possibly TRBD2 (5 bases). CDR3 length: 14 amino acids. The V gene's germline CDR1 is SGHDN and CDR2 FVKESK. CDR3 sequence (DNA): TGTGCCAGCAGCCCGGAAAACGCCCGACCCGACTATTGCTTC. Its translation is CASSPENARPDYCF.

This chain connects TRBV5-1 to TRBJ2-3; 10 bases are shared with TRBD2. Germline V gene data show CDR1 as SGHRS and CDR2 as YFSETQ. This CDR3 spans 13 amino acids. V was clipped by 4 bases and J by 4 bases; unmatched bases: 0. This CDR3 is CASSGLAADTQYF. The CDR3 nucleotides are TGCGCCAGCAGCGGACTAGCGGCAGATACGCAGTATTTT.

The CDR3 reads CASSPPDRGLWEQYF. In DNA form, the CDR3 reads TGTGCCAGCAGCCCCCCCGACAGGGGGCTTTGGGAGCAGTACTTC. The chain carries TRBV6-1 and TRBJ2-7, with 10 bases identical to TRBD1. The V and J ends lost 6 bases and 7 bases, in that order; junction bases with no gene match: 12. This CDR3 region has 15 residues. The germline gives CDR1 MNHNS, CDR2 SASEGT.

This clonotype has a count of ten or more. The chain employs TRBV6-5 and TRBJ2-7; D gene unclear. The CDR3 consists of 14 residues. Germline V gene lookup returns CDR1 MNHEY and CDR2 SVGAGI. The V end was cut by 0 bases, the J end by 6 bases, with 12 bases between. As DNA, the CDR3 is TGTGCCAGCAGTTACTCATCAACTAAGGGCGAGCAGTACTTC. Its protein is CASSYSSTKGEQYF.

In its sample, this clonotype was seen once. A read error may be the cause here, since a much bigger clone is one base away. The chain links TRBV28 to TRBJ1-2; D is uncertain. CDR1 and CDR2 (germline): MDHEN, SYDVKM. This CDR3 spans 12 amino acids. CDR3: CVSRTGVYVYTF. CDR3 nucleotides: TGTGTCTCACGGACTGGAGTCTATGTCTACACCTTC.

In this sample, this clonotype turned up a few times. This chain uses TRBV29-1 with TRBJ2-3; TRBD1 agrees at 7 bases. The germline V gene has CDR1 SQVTM and CDR2 ANQGSEA. With V trimmed by 7 bases and J by 2 bases, 15 bases remained unmatched. The CDR3 has 16 residues. The CDR3 region is CSAGRSRTGITDTQYF. DNA of the CDR3: TGCAGCGCTGGTCGGTCAAGGACAGGAATCACAGATACGCAGTATTTT.

This clonotype was seen repeatedly, ten times or more. V usage is TRBV4-2 and J usage is TRBJ2-3, with D possibly TRBD2 on 6 matching bases. Trimming took off 4 bases at V and 2 bases at J, with 22 bases between the two ends. The CDR3 runs to 18 residues. Germline CDR1 LGHNA, CDR2 YNFKEQ. The CDR3 loop reads CASSPPLGEAGNTDTQYF. CDR3 coding DNA: TGTGCCAGCAGCCCCCCCCTGGGAGAGGCGGGGAACACAGATACGCAGTATTTT.

This chain links TRBV12-3 or TRBV12-4 with TRBJ2-1; 11 bases fit TRBD2. The trim removed 5 bases at V and 4 bases at J, leaving 7 bases unmatched. The length of the CDR3 is 16 residues. CDR3 sequence reads: CASSGTSGSLYNEQFF. CDR3 DNA sequence: TGTGCCAGCAGTGGGACTAGCGGCTCCTTATACAATGAGCAGTTCTTC.

This clonotype showed up just a few times. The genes are TRBV15 and TRBJ1-1; D is uncertain. The V gene lost 1 base and the J gene lost 7 bases, with 7 bases spanning the gap. Germline lookup yields CDR1 LNHNV and CDR2 YYDKDF (reference sequence). The CDR3 has 12 amino acids. CDR3 residues: CATSRAGGEAFF. CDR3 in DNA: TGTGCCACCAGCAGAGCAGGAGGTGAAGCTTTCTTT.

Worth noting for this clonotype: One end of the junction does not line up with germline, which may come from a read error. The genes are TRBV7-3 and TRBJ2-1; tentative D call: TRBD2 (6 bases). The CDR3 totals 17 residues. Germline CDR1 is SGHTA and CDR2 is FQGTGA. The CDR3 DNA reads TGCGCCAGCAGCCAAGACGGCCGGGAGACCTCCTACAATGAGCAGTTCTTC. Translated: CASSQDGRETSYNEQFF.

This chain connects TRBV7-9 to TRBJ1-1; weak D call: TRBD1 (6 bases). V lost 5 bases and J 6 bases, leaving 19 bases between the germline ends. In germline, CDR1 is SEHNR, CDR2 FQNEAQ (reference sequence). CDR3 length equals 15 residues. CDR3 protein: CASSMRGQAGPEAFF. In DNA form, the CDR3 reads TGTGCCAGCAGCATGAGGGGACAAGCCGGGCCTGAAGCTTTCTTT.

The chain carries TRBV20-1 and TRBJ2-7; D is possibly TRBD2 (5 bases). Per the germline V gene, CDR1 is DFQATT and CDR2 is SNEGSKA (reference sequence). Trimming left V 0 bases short and J 3 bases short, with 15 bases between. The CDR3 runs 15 residues. The CDR3 loop reads CSARDGGYTDYEQYF. In DNA, the CDR3 is TGCAGTGCTAGAGATGGCGGGTACACCGACTACGAGCAGTACTTC.

V is TRBV5-1 and J is TRBJ2-1; 9 bases align to TRBD1. Trimming removed 4 bases from V and 1 base from J; junction bases left unmatched: 15. Germline CDR1 is SGHRS and CDR2 is YFSETQ. The CDR3 runs 19 residues. The CDR3 protein is CASSTYPGTGTNSYNEQFF. CDR3 coding DNA: TGCGCCAGCAGCACCTACCCCGGGACAGGGACCAATTCCTACAATGAGCAGTTCTTC.

At least ten counts were recorded for this clonotype. V is TRBV28 and J is TRBJ2-3, with D perhaps matching TRBD2 (5 bases). V dropped 6 bases and J dropped 1 base, with 14 bases sitting between them. Germline V gene lookup returns CDR1 MDHEN and CDR2 SYDVKM. This CDR3 is built from 15 residues. CDR3 in DNA: TGTGCCAGCAGCACCCGAGGAGGAGGCACAGATACGCAGTATTTT. The encoded protein is CASSTRGGGTDTQYF.

The chain recombines TRBV5-4 with TRBJ1-1; D is possibly TRBD1 (5 bases). Germline V gene lookup returns CDR1 SGHNT and CDR2 YYREEE (reference sequence). CDR3 size: 14 residues. V was clipped by 3 bases and J by 5 bases, with 14 bases between them. The CDR3 protein is CASSSPPGGTEAFF. The CDR3 coding sequence is TGTGCCAGCAGCTCGCCGCCCGGGGGGACTGAAGCTTTCTTT.

The genes are TRBV30 and TRBJ1-1; D is possibly TRBD1 (6 bases). This CDR3 comprises 15 residues. V lost 3 bases and J lost 5, with 19 bases in between. CDR1 is GTSNPN, CDR2 SVGIG, per germline (reference sequence). The chain's CDR3 is CAWSPKGGIVTEAFF. CDR3 DNA sequence: TGTGCCTGGAGCCCGAAGGGGGGAATTGTAACTGAAGCTTTCTTT.

This clonotype has a handful of counts. The chain joins TRBV5-4 to TRBJ2-1, with TRBD1 as a possible D gene (7 bases). V was pared by 2 bases and J by 8 bases, with 17 bases between. The CDR3 totals 15 residues. Germline CDR1 reads SGHNT; CDR2 reads YYREEE (reference sequence). In nucleotides, the CDR3 is TGTGCCAGCAGCTTCGGAGGGGGCTCGGGGTATGAGCAGTTCTTC. Encoded protein: CASSFGGGSGYEQFF.

This clonotype came up many times. The genes are TRBV28 and TRBJ2-7; 7 positions agree with TRBD1. There are 13 residues in the CDR3. CDR1 and CDR2 from the germline V gene are MDHEN and SYDVKM. Trimming removed 5 bases from V and 6 bases from J; junction bases left unmatched: 7. CDR3 sequence: CASSPSGQLEQYF. The CDR3 nucleotides read TGTGCCAGCAGTCCATCGGGACAGCTCGAGCAGTACTTC.